This is a list of T cell receptor beta chains from one sample in a study of CD8+ T cells in alopecia areata. Data came from immunoSEQ multiplex PCR; TCRdb stores just in-frame clones and leaves some out. The sample shows some 200,000 clones, roughly 56% of them seen only once. This material consisted of CD4+ T cells sorted from blood, taken at week 4, from a patient treated with tofacitinib. The receptor source for this set is a human donor with alopecia areata. Both conserved end residues are part of each CDR3. Each record gives: J gene, D gene, V gene, clone size, CDR3 DNA, CDR3 protein. A D gene is named only where the DNA matches it firmly. Part of the rows lack a size; the others show once, few, many or a class for expanded clones.

TRBJ2-7,NA,TRBV11-2,few,TGTGCCAGCAGCTTATCGGGGGGCCCCTCCTACGAGCAGTACTTC,CASSLSGGPSYEQYF
TRBJ2-5,TRBD1,TRBV29-1,few,TGCAGCGTTGCGGGACAGGGCCAAGAGACCCAGTACTTC,CSVAGQGQETQYF
TRBJ2-5,NA,TRBV20-1,NA,TGCAGTGCTGAGGACGAGACCCAGTACTTC,CSAEDETQYF
TRBJ2-5,NA,TRBV2,NA,TGTGCCAGCAGTGGGGGGACTTCTGAGACCCAGTACTTC,CASSGGTSETQYF
TRBJ2-7,NA,TRBV5-6,NA,TGTGCCAGCAGCCCCCCCCAAACCGGCGGAGGCTACGAGCAGTACTTC,CASSPPQTGGGYEQYF
TRBJ2-3,NA,TRBV10-3,NA,TGTGCCATCAGTGATGAGGGGGGGGCAGATACGCAGTATTTT,CAISDEGGADTQYF
TRBJ2-1,NA,TRBV2,once,TGTGCCAGCAGTGACCCCATGGCCTCCTACAATGAGCAGTTCTTC,CASSDPMASYNEQFF
TRBJ2-5,NA,TRBV10-3,NA,TGTGCCATCAGTGAGAAAGAGACCCAGTACTTC,CAISEKETQYF
TRBJ1-1,NA,TRBV30,NA,TGTGCCTGGGCACAGGGATGGAGACCTTTCTTT,CAWAQGWRPFF
TRBJ1-2,NA,TRBV4-1,NA,TGCGCCAGCAGCCAACAGGGTTACTATGGCTACACCTTC,CASSQQGYYGYTF
TRBJ2-1,NA,TRBV7-2,NA,TGTGCCAGCAGCTCCTCGACTAGTGCACGAGAAAGGTTCTTC,CASSSSTSARERFF